The source of this T cell receptor beta chain is a study of cytomegalovirus exposure and HLA in healthy donors (dated by TCRdb to about 2017). Study-wide context: An earlier analysis of several hundred of the donors reported about 300 Gb of sequence data and 117 million unique TCR beta sequences obtained from around 190 million T cells. About 300 gigabases of sequencing data and about 92 million unique TCR sequences made up an early release that covered 640 HLA-typed donors. Of the roughly 420 genotyped donors, 75% to 85% were placed in the genetic ancestry cluster associated with self-reported Caucasian donors. The aim of the study was to test whether cataloging public T cell receptors could identify signatures of past pathogen exposure. The study used immunosequencing to profile the T cell repertoires of approximately 640 subjects and linked those repertoires to cytomegalovirus serostatus. Besides the first cohort of around 670 subjects, a separate validation cohort made up of over 95 different subjects was used. To predict cytomegalovirus infection status, the study brought together high-throughput TCR immunosequencing, statistical association of individual TCRs with disease status, and machine learning. In a later analysis, previously published TCR beta repertoires from several hundred donors were re-analyzed and high-resolution HLA genotyping was added so that TCR occurrence patterns could be studied. Rather than using new phenotypic data, the later analysis identified candidate immune exposures from TCR beta sequences and from how often those sequences occurred across donors. An earlier analysis of 587 of the donors used high-throughput TCR beta sequencing to judge whether each TCR beta V gene segment behaved as functional or pseudogenic. Alongside the repertoire data, information on donor age, sex, ethnicity and CMV serostatus was compiled. In a later genetic analysis, genome-wide SNP genotypes for about three fifths of the 666 donors were used, and that subset was treated as a discovery cohort. Every repertoire in the discovery cohort had been generated on one and the same sequencing platform. Both class I and class II loci were covered by HLA typing, at four-digit resolution. The number of donors typed differed by locus, with about 629-630 for A, B, C, DRB1 and DQB1, 522 for DQA1, about 610 for DPA1, and around 450 for DPB1. A handful of DR-DQ haplotypes were handled as single units for association and clustering because linkage in the cohort was strong. On average, 235,054 unique TCR beta nucleotide sequences were sequenced per donor among about 400 genotyped donors of the cohort, with roughly 20% of those sequences being non-productive. On the study overall, not on this receptor specifically: The authors suggested that the approach could potentially be extended to other disease states and immunological phenotypes. V-gene and J-gene trimming of TCR beta chains was associated with a missense DCLRE1C variant in a later genetic analysis, and the association was replicated in an independent cohort. Because HLA typing was missing for some donors at each locus, association tests included only the typed subset. Some IMGT-functional V segments, including TRBV6-2 and TRBV6-3, could not be told apart with the 87-base-pair reads, so those segments were excluded. A later analysis reported that several top co-occurrence clusters appeared linked to parvovirus B19, influenza, CMV and Epstein-Barr virus. Broadly in line with IMGT annotations, most TCR beta V segments showed up in productive rearrangements about 90% or about 30% of the time in an earlier analysis of several hundred of the donors. Most CMV-associated TCR beta chains appeared to be HLA-restricted in a later analysis, and the HLA associations seemed to be driven largely by CMV exposure. A later genetic analysis reported fewer N-insertions in productive TCRs among donors in an Asian-associated ancestry cluster than the approximately 700-donor mean. A further reported finding was that TCR beta sequences accurately predicted the HLA-A and HLA-B alleles for most subjects in the first cohort. The sequencing pipeline was judged likely to have produced a cluster of highly shared sequence variants as a technical artifact. Linkage disequilibrium might explain the correlated functional status among segregating V segments, but an unknown experimental factor could not be ruled out. Roughly 17 rarely observed V segments, including chromosome 9 orphons, were excluded from the earlier analysis of several hundred of the donors because counts were too low. Roughly uniform sequencing depth across donors was assumed in presence/absence analyses, although this assumption may not hold. A few of the identified cytomegalovirus-associated TCR beta chains were confirmed in vitro to be specific for cytomegalovirus antigens. In this cohort, only TCR beta chains were sequenced, and detectable features were limited by the absence of alpha or paired-chain data. A later analysis found that HLA-associated TCR beta chains were more clonally expanded and had lower generation probabilities than equally common non-associated chains. Across donors, most TCR sequences were observed very rarely, whereas some public TCRs were present in many individuals. At a false discovery rate of 0.05, a later analysis linked about 17,000 TCR beta sequences to specific HLA alleles. The study listed 150 to 200 TCR beta chains as associated with cytomegalovirus. The only immune exposure information available for the cohort was CMV serostatus. Cytomegalovirus status was reported to be diagnosed by the classifier with high specificity and sensitivity in both the original and validation cohorts. According to a later analysis, TCR association rates differed among HLA loci, with DRB1 alleles showing the most associated TCRs and HLA-C alleles showing the fewest. When HLA alleles, especially DR and DQ, strongly co-occurred, attributing TCR associations to individual alleles was difficult.

With regard to this clone: Its antigen is still unknown.

The V and J ends are trimmed by 7 bases and 4 bases, leaving 22 bases between them. The germline V gene specifies MDHEN as CDR1 and SYDVKM as CDR2. The CDR3 numbers 17 residues from cysteine through phenylalanine. Of all the DNA, just the CDR3 is kept, 51 bases in frame from base 1. The cohort consisted of 666 healthy bone marrow donors. All cohort members were sampled while nominally healthy, although unrecorded immune exposures were likely present. The donor tested CMV seronegative and was one of the 352 seronegative cohort members. A peripheral blood sample was provided by each donor, and peripheral blood mononuclear cells were used for TCR beta sequencing. The Qiagen DNeasy Blood Extraction Kit was used to extract genomic DNA from the blood cell samples. The library was produced with the immunoSEQ multiplex PCR assay. The multiplex PCR relied on a mix of 60 forward primers for TCR Vbeta segments and 13 reverse primers for TCR Jbeta segments. The CDR3 region of rearranged TCR beta genes was amplified from genomic DNA by a multiplex PCR assay. The amplified TCR beta libraries were sequenced on the Illumina HiSeq System as 87-base-pair reads. On the study's bioinformatics: A later analysis tallied around 82 million unique TCR beta chains across the 666 repertoires, and 10 million to 11 million of those chains were shared by two or more donors. A nearest-neighbor algorithm error-corrected the raw reads and collapsed the reads into unique sequences, merging closely related sequences to remove PCR and sequencing errors. CDR3 sequences were aligned to IMGT reference sequences to assign V, D and J gene segments. Each retained sequence needed at least a six-nucleotide match to both a V gene segment and a J gene segment. Rearrangements were called productive when the CDR3 lacked stop codons and stayed in frame with V and J; all others were non-productive. Following IMGT convention, CDR3 was defined as the stretch from the second conserved V-encoded cysteine to the conserved J-encoded phenylalanine. The earlier analysis of about 530 of the donors excluded any sequence lacking an unambiguous match to a single V gene segment. An earlier analysis of 587 of the donors classified V segments as functional when productive rearrangements were above 56.7% and as segregating when the standard deviation between donors was above 5%. To diagnose cytomegalovirus status from the catalog of TCR beta chain sequences, a statistical classification framework was built. In a later analysis, TCR nucleotide sequences were compared against IMGT/GENE-DB human TR gene sequences so that V and J genes could be assigned. The TCRdist pipeline was used in a later analysis to assign CDR3 sequences and most-parsimonious VDJ recombination scenarios. In a later analysis, every TCR beta chain was defined by the combination of its CDR3 amino acid sequence and its V-gene family, and reads without a unique V-gene family were dropped. As a way to deal with suspected cross-contamination and a sequencing artifact, a later analysis dropped nearly 600 nucleotide sequences that were highly shared and had low generation probability. A later analysis calculated a clonal expansion index for each public chain from normalized within-repertoire ranks of inferred template counts. Generation probabilities in a later analysis came from a VDJ recombination model fitted to out-of-frame rearrangements, and those results were checked against IGoR. A later analysis scored TCR-TCR, TCR-HLA and TCR-CMV co-occurrence with hypergeometric tests, applying a repertoire-size bias correction to TCR pairs. To estimate false discovery rates, a later analysis permuted the HLA or CMV assignments 20 times. A later analysis grouped co-occurring TCRs with DBSCAN, adding TCRdist sequence similarity when clustering within HLA-allele-positive subsets. Repertoires with fewer than 30,000 or more than 120,000 public chains were left out of co-occurrence clustering, as were several repertoires with anomalous nucleotide sharing. TCRdb retrieved this table from immuneACCESS and kept in-frame rearrangements only. Not all clones are present; in checked studies, unresolved V genes account for under half, and no reason is known for the remainder. The DNA gave D and trimming, while V, J and clone size come from that table. This specimen's table enumerates approximately 120,000 clones. Around 2.7% of the sample is taken by the ten largest.

This sequence originates from a man aged 30-40 years in good health and CMV-seronegative. The rearranged chain carries TRBV28 and TRBJ2-2; TRBD2 might be the D gene, on 6 matching bases. Sequencing was performed on PBMCs. DNA sequence: TGTGCCAGCATCTCAAGCCCAGCTCGGGAGCTCACCGGGGAGCTGTTTTTT. Protein translation: CASISSPARELTGELFF. Beyond the CDR3, the reference TRBV28 and TRBJ2-2 genes provide the residues; the full variable domain reads: DVKVTQSSRYLVKRTGEKVFLECVQDMDHENMFWYRQDPGLGLRLIYFSYDVKMKEKGDIPEGYSVSREKKERFSLILESASTNQTSMYLCASISSPARELTGELFFGEGSRLTVL.